A single count supports the clone carrying this T cell receptor (beta chain). Profiling relied on immunoSEQ multiplex PCR, and the TCRdb table lists in-frame clones only, not all of them. Of about 40,000 clones listed, over 85% are singletons. The sample belongs to a study of tissue T cells after allogeneic stem cell transplantation. Study summary: Every graft-versus-host disease patient had gastrointestinal disease and got several lines of graft-versus-host disease therapy. Viable blood and marrow gave sorted CD3+ T cells if numbers allowed.

Trimming removed 5 bases at V and 0 bases at J, with 7 bases between. Germline V gene data show CDR1 as LNHDA and CDR2 as SQIVND (reference sequence). CDR3 length: 13 amino acids. The sequences come from blood, collected before transplantation. This sequence joins TRBV19 and TRBJ1-1; weak D call: TRBD1 (6 bases). The TCR comes from a woman aged 35 to 70 who later had graft-versus-host disease after an allogeneic stem cell transplant. The DNA of the CDR3 is TGTGCCAGTAGTCAGGGGTTGAACACTGAAGCTTTCTTT. Translating it yields CASSQGLNTEAFF.